This record covers a single TCR beta chain. This clone has a handful of counts. Its cognate antigen has yet to be identified. Base qualities are not at hand, and no much larger clone is one base apart. Other DNA sequences in this specimen translate into the identical CDR3. The entry originates in a study of shared clonotypes between healthy human individuals (dated by TCRdb to between 2020 and 2021). Context from the whole study: The cohort comprised a couple of women and three men aged 18 to 49 years. For each donor, CD4 naive and CD4 memory were each given three plates, CD8 naive was given two plates, and CD8 memory was given one plate. To estimate repertoire size and how much clonotypes are shared between individuals, the study performed deep sequencing of blood TCR repertoires from about 5 healthy adults. Different laboratories and diverse techniques were used to prepare libraries and sequence TCR repertoires, to increase sequencing depth and limit assay-specific biases. Per donor, leukapheresis produced somewhere between about 0.94 and 8.9 billion PBMCs. The research as a whole found: Only blood was sampled, and tissue TCR repertoires likely differ from those in blood. When a handful of donors were compared, the shared fraction of clonotypes was around 5% for naive CD4, over 3% for naive CD8, more than 2% for memory CD4, and 0.4% for memory CD8. The genetic and exposure-history diversity represented was limited by the small number of donors. Pairwise subsampling indicated that sequencing depth was expected to affect the degree of clonotype sharing among donors. Naive subsets generally had larger estimated clonotype richness than memory subsets. Even with the large sequencing depth, rarefaction of the sorted-subset datasets indicated that sequencing was incomplete. Higher generation probabilities were observed for clonotypes shared by all four sorted-subset donors than for non-shared clonotypes.

Using the deep immunoSEQ assay, TCR CDR3 regions were amplified from genomic DNA by multiplex PCR. Genomic DNA extracted from each cell subset was distributed evenly over all wells of several immunoSEQ 96-well plates, and each plate served as one replicate. For sorted subsets, each replicate PCR was loaded with 200 ng genomic DNA, equivalent to approximately 33,000 T cell genomes. Purified libraries were quantified with a Qubit 3.0 fluorometer, sized on a Bioanalyzer 2100, and re-quantified with the KAPA Library Quantification kit. Every immunoSEQ 96-well plate was sequenced on a dedicated single-read 150-cycle Illumina NextSeq 550 flow cell. Per the authors' processing: Because only junctional sequences without quality scores were contained in the immunoSEQ output, filtering matching that applied to full-length reads could not be performed. To assign V/J genes and CDR3, sequences were annotated using PyIR, a Python wrapper for IgBLAST v1.9, with IMGT germline references. Reads with weak V/J assignments (E-value above 1e-6), missing CDR3, stop codons, out-of-frame junctions, or ambiguous translated residues were removed. V3J clonotypes were defined as sequences sharing the same inferred V gene, J gene, and CDR3 amino acid sequence. To compute the percentage overlap between repertoires, the number of shared unique clonotypes was divided by the size of the smaller repertoire. RTK rarefaction, the Chao1 estimator, and Recon v2.1 estimates of unobserved clonotypes were used to assess repertoire richness. OLGA was used to compute generation probabilities for all TCRbeta clonotypes that the gDNA method yielded from a few donors. As stored in TCRdb, this immuneACCESS dataset retains in-frame rearrangements with V and J assigned. A fraction of the clones does not appear; measured against another copy, unresolved V genes explain less than half of the discrepancy, and the remainder lacks a known reason. D and trimming come from the DNA, and the V and J calls and clone size come from that table. The sample records under 1,100,000 clones, 75% to 80% of which are singletons. Of the sample, under 0.8% is held by the ten largest clones.

Trimming leaves V shorter by 1 base and J shorter by 0 bases, with the junction holding 2 bases beyond the gene matches. Its CDR3 holds 16 amino acids, cysteine through phenylalanine. Only CDR3 DNA remains: 48 bases, in frame from the first base. The germline V gene provides CDR1 KGHSH and CDR2 LQKENI. The donors were healthy, HIV-negative adults with no recently reported acute infections or vaccinations. All donors were Caucasian adults living in Nashville, Tennessee, USA. CD4+ T cells were enriched by magnetic negative selection; naive cells were then positively selected on CD45RA, and the negative fraction formed the memory subset. Blood was collected by leukapheresis, and PBMCs were isolated by Ficoll-Histopaque density gradient centrifugation and then cryopreserved in liquid nitrogen vapor phase. Analytical flow cytometry was used to check the purity and quantity of each magnetically sorted T cell population. From each sorted fraction, genomic DNA was isolated and quantified by UV absorbance on a Nanodrop 2000c.

The sample was memory CD4+ T cells from PBMCs. Explained via the paper, the cell subset or site label denotes: CD45RA-negative fraction. This sequence originates from a man younger than 30 in good health. Some clones in this sample may be carry-over from other donors' samples. The chain joins TRBV18 to TRBJ2-2; TRBD1 aligns with 7 central bases. The DNA sequence is as follows: TGTGCCAGCTCACCACGAGGGGGCGCGAACACCGGGGAGCTGTTTTTT. The translation is CASSPRGGANTGELFF.